This TCR beta chain was recorded in a study of Ad26.COV2.S vaccination and SARS-CoV-2 variants. Study findings and constraints: In vaccinated individuals, spike-specific CD8+ and CD4+ T cell responses reportedly displayed substantial breadth. Vaccinees displayed broader spike-specific TCR repertoires than placebo recipients. Placebo recipients and vaccine recipients were similar in non-spike TCR breadth.

Comments on this clone: Antigen unknown.

The germline V gene encodes CDR1 SGHTA and CDR2 FQGTGA. There are 14 residues in the CDR3. The J segment lost 6 bases and the V segment lost 4 bases, leaving 5 bases of the junction unmatched. Treatment meaning: about 20 received Ad26.COV2.S at low or high dose, single or two shots; 5 received placebo; per-sample allocation not given. The samples date from day 63 after the first vaccine or placebo injection. Profiling relied on immunoSEQ multiplex PCR, and the TCRdb table lists in-frame clones only, not all of them. The sample lists roughly 320,000 clones; roughly 84% were seen once. This specimen consisted of peripheral blood, obtained in a trial of Ad26.COV2.S vaccine versus placebo. This sequence joins TRBV7-3 and TRBJ2-2; 7 bases are shared with TRBD1. The sequence was collected from a person between 18 and 65 years old who received the Ad26.COV2.S COVID-19 vaccine or a placebo. The CDR3 sequence: CASSSRQGSGELFF. In DNA form, the CDR3 reads TGTGCCAGCAGCTCCAGACAGGGATCCGGGGAGCTGTTTTTT.